This T cell receptor beta chain is from a study of blood T cell repertoires in COVID-19. Study details: Spain, Italy and the United States supplied samples that represented acute and convalescent COVID-19. Sample material is recorded as cDNA or gDNA derived from T cells, B-cell-depleted T cells, or PBMCs.

V was trimmed by 5 bases and J by 2 bases, leaving 15 bases between them. Germline loops: CDR1 LNHDA, CDR2 SQIVND (reference sequence). The CDR3 spans 15 residues. Original processing methods: Amplification of reference gene primers was used by the study to estimate nucleated cell counts. Assay used: immunoSEQ multiplex PCR; TCRdb lists only in-frame clones, some missing. Clonal size and the V and J genes are those of that table, whereas D and trimming came from the DNA. The sample contains under 200,000 clones, 70% to 90% of which appear only once. This TCR came from a man in his forties with active or convalescent COVID-19. Sequenced input: peripheral blood. This rearrangement joins TRBV19 to TRBJ1-1; TRBD1 might be the D (6 bases). CDR3 in DNA: TGTGCCAGTAGTTTCTACCCGACAGGAAACACTGAAGCTTTCTTT. Its translation: CASSFYPTGNTEAFF.